This is a list of T cell receptor beta chains from one sample in a study of T cells in Graves' hyperthyroidism and ophthalmopathy. TCRdb re-derived calls from the multiplex PCR reads in MiXCR, one entry per CDR3 protein. The repertoire holds under 350,000 distinct CDR3 sequences, 15% to 20% seen once, with 45% to 50% in the top ten. Sequencing input: blood. Source of these receptors: a woman in her forties or fifties with Graves' hyperthyroidism. Both conserved end residues are part of each CDR3. A D gene is named only where the DNA matches it firmly. Clone size appears in some rows only: once, few, many, or a class for an expanded clone.

d_call: TRBD1
v_call: TRBV20-1
clone_size: .
j_call: TRBJ1-6
cdr3_nt: TGCAGTGCCCGAGGTGGACAGGGGGTGTATAATTCACCCCTCCACTTT
cdr3_aa: CSARGGQGVYNSPLHF

d_call: .
v_call: TRBV4-2
clone_size: .
j_call: TRBJ2-2
cdr3_nt: TGTGCCAGCAGCCAATCACTTACCGGGGAGCTGTTTTTT
cdr3_aa: CASSQSLTGELFF

d_call: TRBD1
v_call: TRBV6-1
clone_size: many
j_call: TRBJ2-2
cdr3_nt: TGTGCCAGCAGTTGGGACAGTAACACCGGGGAGCTGTTTTTT
cdr3_aa: CASSWDSNTGELFF

d_call: TRBD1
v_call: TRBV28
clone_size: .
j_call: TRBJ2-7
cdr3_nt: TGTGCCAGCAGTTTTGGGACAGCCTCCGACGAGCAGTACTTC
cdr3_aa: CASSFGTASDEQYF

d_call: TRBD2
v_call: TRBV20-1
clone_size: many
j_call: TRBJ2-7
cdr3_nt: TGCAGTGCTGTCCTTTTGCGGGAGGAGGACGAGCAGTACTTC
cdr3_aa: CSAVLLREEDEQYF

d_call: .
v_call: TRBV5-1
clone_size: .
j_call: TRBJ1-2
cdr3_nt: TGCGCCAGCAGCGCCCAGGGGTCGGATGGCTACACCTTC
cdr3_aa: CASSAQGSDGYTF

d_call: .
v_call: TRBV6-1
clone_size: few
j_call: TRBJ1-4
cdr3_nt: TGTGCCAGCAGTTATCGGGGGTCAACTAATGAAAAACTGTTTTTT
cdr3_aa: CASSYRGSTNEKLFF

d_call: .
v_call: TRBV7-9
clone_size: few
j_call: TRBJ2-5
cdr3_nt: TGTGCCAGCAGCTCTCTTTCCAGGCAACGGGAGACCCAGTACTTC
cdr3_aa: CASSSLSRQRETQYF

d_call: .
v_call: TRBV10-2
clone_size: .
j_call: TRBJ1-5
cdr3_nt: TGCGCCAGCGGATCACAGAGTGGGGCCCAGCATTTT
cdr3_aa: CASGSQSGAQHF

d_call: .
v_call: TRBV27
clone_size: .
j_call: TRBJ2-1
cdr3_nt: TGTGCCAGCAGTACCCGGGGTAGGAAATACAATGAGCAGTTCTTC
cdr3_aa: CASSTRGRKYNEQFF

d_call: .
v_call: TRBV3-1
clone_size: many
j_call: TRBJ2-1
cdr3_nt: TGTGCCAGCAGCCAAGCACTAGAATCCTACAATGAGCAGTTCTTC
cdr3_aa: CASSQALESYNEQFF

d_call: TRBD1
v_call: TRBV6-2/TRBV6-3
clone_size: few
j_call: TRBJ1-1
cdr3_nt: TGTGCCAGCGGAGTACCTCGGGACAGATTGAACGCTGAAGCTTTCTTT
cdr3_aa: CASGVPRDRLNAEAFF

d_call: TRBD1
v_call: TRBV29-1
clone_size: .
j_call: TRBJ2-1
cdr3_nt: TGCAGCACCCATACAGGGGGAGCCTCTCTCAATGAGCAGTTCTTC
cdr3_aa: CSTHTGGASLNEQFF

d_call: .
v_call: TRBV28
clone_size: many
j_call: TRBJ1-2
cdr3_nt: TGTGCCAGCAGTTTGGGCGGAAACTATGGCTACACCTTC
cdr3_aa: CASSLGGNYGYTF

d_call: .
v_call: TRBV7-9
clone_size: few
j_call: TRBJ2-7
cdr3_nt: TGTGCCAGCAGCGTCACAGGTCCCTACGAGCAGTACTTC
cdr3_aa: CASSVTGPYEQYF

d_call: .
v_call: TRBV12-3/TRBV12-4
clone_size: .
j_call: TRBJ1-4
cdr3_nt: TGTGCCAGCAGTCCCGGGAGTCTCAATGAAAAACTGTCTTTT
cdr3_aa: CASSPGSLNEKLSF

d_call: .
v_call: TRBV6-1
clone_size: .
j_call: TRBJ2-6
cdr3_nt: TGTGCCAGCAGTCCCGGGACACCCGTCTCTGGGGCCAACGTCCTGACTTTC
cdr3_aa: CASSPGTPVSGANVLTF